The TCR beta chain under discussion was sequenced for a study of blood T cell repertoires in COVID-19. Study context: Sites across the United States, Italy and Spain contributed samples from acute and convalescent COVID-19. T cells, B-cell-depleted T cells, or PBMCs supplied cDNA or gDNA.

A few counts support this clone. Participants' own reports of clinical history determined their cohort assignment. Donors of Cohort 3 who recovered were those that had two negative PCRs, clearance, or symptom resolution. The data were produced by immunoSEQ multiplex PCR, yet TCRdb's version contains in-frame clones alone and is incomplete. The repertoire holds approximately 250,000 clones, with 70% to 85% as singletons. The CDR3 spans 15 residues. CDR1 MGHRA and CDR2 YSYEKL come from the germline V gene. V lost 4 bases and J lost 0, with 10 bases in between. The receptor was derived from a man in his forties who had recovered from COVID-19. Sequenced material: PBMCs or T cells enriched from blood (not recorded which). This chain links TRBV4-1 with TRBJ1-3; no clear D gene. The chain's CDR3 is CASSRALSSGNTIYF. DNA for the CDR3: TGCGCCAGCAGCCGGGCCCTCAGCTCTGGAAACACCATATATTTT.